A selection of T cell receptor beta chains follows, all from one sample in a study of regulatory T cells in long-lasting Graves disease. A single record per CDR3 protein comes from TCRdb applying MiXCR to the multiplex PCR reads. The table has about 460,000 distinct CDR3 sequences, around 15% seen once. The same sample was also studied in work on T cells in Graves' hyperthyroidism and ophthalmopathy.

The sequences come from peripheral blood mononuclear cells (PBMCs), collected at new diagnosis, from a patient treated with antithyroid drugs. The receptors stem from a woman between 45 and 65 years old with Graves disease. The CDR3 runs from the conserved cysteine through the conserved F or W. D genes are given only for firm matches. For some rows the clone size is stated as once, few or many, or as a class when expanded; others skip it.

CDR3nt: TGTGCCTGGAGTGTACAGGGGGAGCTGTTTTTT
CDR3aa: CAWSVQGELFF
d_gene: .
abundance: few
v_gene: TRBV30
j_gene: TRBJ2-2

CDR3nt: TGTGCCAGCAGTGGGACTAGCGGGAGGTGGGACACCGGGGAGCTGTTTTTT
CDR3aa: CASSGTSGRWDTGELFF
d_gene: TRBD2
abundance: many
v_gene: TRBV6-1
j_gene: TRBJ2-2

CDR3nt: TGTGCCAGCAGCGTACGCCAGGGAACCTACAATGAGCAGTTCTTC
CDR3aa: CASSVRQGTYNEQFF
d_gene: .
abundance: many
v_gene: TRBV2
j_gene: TRBJ2-1

CDR3nt: TGTGCCAGCAGCTCGTCTAGCGGGAGGGCCGATGAGCAGTTCTTC
CDR3aa: CASSSSSGRADEQFF
d_gene: TRBD2
abundance: many
v_gene: TRBV11-2
j_gene: TRBJ2-1

CDR3nt: TGTGCCAGCAGTCCGGGACAGATATACCTGAACACTGAAGCTTTCTTT
CDR3aa: CASSPGQIYLNTEAFF
d_gene: TRBD1
abundance: many
v_gene: TRBV11-2
j_gene: TRBJ1-1

CDR3nt: TGTGCCAGCAGCTTCGGGGGGGGACAGGTGGCCTACGAGCAGTACTTC
CDR3aa: CASSFGGGQVAYEQYF
d_gene: .
abundance: .
v_gene: TRBV5-4
j_gene: TRBJ2-7

CDR3nt: TGTGCCAGCAGCGGGGGACTAGCACGAGAGCAGTACTTC
CDR3aa: CASSGGLAREQYF
d_gene: TRBD2
abundance: many
v_gene: TRBV13
j_gene: TRBJ2-7

CDR3nt: TGTGCCAGCAGGGGACAGTGGGATCAGCCCCAGCATTTT
CDR3aa: CASRGQWDQPQHF
d_gene: TRBD1
abundance: many
v_gene: TRBV28
j_gene: TRBJ1-5

CDR3nt: TGTGCCAGCAGCTTAGGGGGACCCAATGAGCAGTTCTTC
CDR3aa: CASSLGGPNEQFF
d_gene: .
abundance: many
v_gene: TRBV11-1
j_gene: TRBJ2-1

CDR3nt: TGTGCCAGCAGTGAATCCCTGGGACTAGCGGGAGACGAGCAGTACTTC
CDR3aa: CASSESLGLAGDEQYF
d_gene: TRBD2
abundance: few
v_gene: TRBV25-1
j_gene: TRBJ2-7

CDR3nt: TGTGCCAGCAGCCTACAGGCACCGGGACTAGCGTACAATGAGCAGTTCTTC
CDR3aa: CASSLQAPGLAYNEQFF
d_gene: TRBD2
abundance: few
v_gene: TRBV7-3
j_gene: TRBJ2-1

CDR3nt: TGTGCCAGCAGCTATCCGGGACAGGGGATCTACGAGCAGTACTTC
CDR3aa: CASSYPGQGIYEQYF
d_gene: TRBD1
abundance: many
v_gene: TRBV3-1
j_gene: TRBJ2-7

CDR3nt: TGTGCCTGGACCCAGATGGGGGGCACGGCCGAGCAGTACTTC
CDR3aa: CAWTQMGGTAEQYF
d_gene: .
abundance: .
v_gene: TRBV30
j_gene: TRBJ2-7

CDR3nt: TGCAGTGCTAGTGAAAAGGAACTTAGACTAGCGGGAGACTACGAGCAGTACTTC
CDR3aa: CSASEKELRLAGDYEQYF
d_gene: TRBD2
abundance: many
v_gene: TRBV20-1
j_gene: TRBJ2-7

CDR3nt: TGTGCCATCAGTGAAGGAGGGGGCCAGCCCCAGCATTTT
CDR3aa: CAISEGGGQPQHF
d_gene: TRBD1
abundance: many
v_gene: TRBV10-3
j_gene: TRBJ1-5

CDR3nt: TGTGCCAGCAGCTTGGCAGGGGGCACTGAGCAGTTCTTC
CDR3aa: CASSLAGGTEQFF
d_gene: TRBD1
abundance: few
v_gene: TRBV5-5
j_gene: TRBJ2-1

CDR3nt: TGCAGTGCTAGTCCCCAAGAGACCCAGTACTTC
CDR3aa: CSASPQETQYF
d_gene: .
abundance: many
v_gene: TRBV20-1
j_gene: TRBJ2-5

CDR3nt: TGTGCCAGCAGTCCCTCCGGGGTTGACAGGGCAAGCTCCTATAATTCACCCCTCCACTTT
CDR3aa: CASSPSGVDRASSYNSPLHF
d_gene: TRBD1
abundance: .
v_gene: TRBV28
j_gene: TRBJ1-6

CDR3nt: TGTGCCAGCAGTTCCGGGGACAGGACATGCTTT
CDR3aa: CASSSGDRTCF
d_gene: TRBD1
abundance: many
v_gene: TRBV7-9
j_gene: TRBJ1-1

CDR3nt: TGTGCCAGCAGTTACTATGGCGGGACCTACGAGCAGTACTTC
CDR3aa: CASSYYGGTYEQYF
d_gene: .
abundance: few
v_gene: TRBV6-2/TRBV6-3
j_gene: TRBJ2-7

CDR3nt: TGTGCCAGCAGCCCCGGACAGCAAAATTCACCCCTCCACTTT
CDR3aa: CASSPGQQNSPLHF
d_gene: .
abundance: many
v_gene: TRBV7-9
j_gene: TRBJ1-6

CDR3nt: TGCAGTGCTAGCGGTTCTAGCAATGAGCAGTTCTTC
CDR3aa: CSASGSSNEQFF
d_gene: .
abundance: many
v_gene: TRBV20-1
j_gene: TRBJ2-1

CDR3nt: TGCAGTGCGCCGGGACTAGCGGGAGTTAGGTCCTACGAGCAGTACTTC
CDR3aa: CSAPGLAGVRSYEQYF
d_gene: TRBD2
abundance: .
v_gene: TRBV20-1
j_gene: TRBJ2-7

CDR3nt: TGTGCCAGTAGTACCAGATCCAGAGAGACCCAGTACTTC
CDR3aa: CASSTRSRETQYF
d_gene: .
abundance: many
v_gene: TRBV19
j_gene: TRBJ2-5

CDR3nt: TGTGCCAGTAGTATACAGGCGGGAGGGAACACCGGGGAGCTGTTTTTT
CDR3aa: CASSIQAGGNTGELFF
d_gene: TRBD2
abundance: .
v_gene: TRBV19
j_gene: TRBJ2-2

CDR3nt: TGCGCCAGCAGCACCGGACGGATCCCCTCCTATAATTCACCCCTCCACTTT
CDR3aa: CASSTGRIPSYNSPLHF
d_gene: .
abundance: .
v_gene: TRBV5-1
j_gene: TRBJ1-6

CDR3nt: TGTGCCAGCAGAATCGGGCCATCGGGTTACGAGCAGTACTTC
CDR3aa: CASRIGPSGYEQYF
d_gene: .
abundance: many
v_gene: TRBV28
j_gene: TRBJ2-7

CDR3nt: TGTGCCAGCAGCCTTAGCGGGATATACAATGAGCAGTTCTTC
CDR3aa: CASSLSGIYNEQFF
d_gene: TRBD2
abundance: many
v_gene: TRBV27
j_gene: TRBJ2-1

CDR3nt: TGTGCCAGCAGCGGGACTAGTAGTGGCTACGAGCAGTACTTC
CDR3aa: CASSGTSSGYEQYF
d_gene: TRBD2
abundance: .
v_gene: TRBV6-1
j_gene: TRBJ2-7

CDR3nt: TGTGCCAGTGGAATCCGGGACAGGGCCTACAATGAGCAGTTCTTC
CDR3aa: CASGIRDRAYNEQFF
d_gene: TRBD1
abundance: many
v_gene: TRBV12-3/TRBV12-4
j_gene: TRBJ2-1